This is a list of T cell receptor beta chains from one sample in a study of monozygotic twins with inflammatory bowel disease. TCRdb reprocessed the 5' RACE reads, with one entry per CDR3 protein and no DNA. The specimen's table records fewer than 550,000 distinct CDR3 sequences. Sequencing used blood. These receptors all stem from a human donor with ulcerative colitis or Crohn's disease, or a healthy co-twin of an affected twin (not recorded which). Both conserved end residues are part of each CDR3.

J: TRBJ1-3; V: TRBV7-2; CDR3: CASSPTLRGSRNTIYF
J: TRBJ2-2; V: TRBV12-3/TRBV12-4; CDR3: CASSPEATGRVTAGELFF
J: TRBJ2-2; V: TRBV7-2; CDR3: CASSLGGRKGGELFF
J: TRBJ2-7; V: TRBV7-2; CDR3: CASSPSGGISYEQYF
J: TRBJ2-5; V: TRBV9; CDR3: CASRATSHPQYF
J: TRBJ2-2; V: TRBV10-3; CDR3: CAISESPPASATGELFF
J: TRBJ2-1; V: TRBV7-2; CDR3: CASSFYRGQDEQFF
J: TRBJ2-4; V: TRBV25-1; CDR3: CASTGAGPEGNIQYF
J: TRBJ1-1; V: TRBV4-3; CDR3: CASSQDRGTEAFF
J: TRBJ2-1; V: TRBV19; CDR3: CASTKNNEQFF
J: TRBJ2-1; V: TRBV20-1; CDR3: CSAFGRQARDYEQFF
J: TRBJ2-3; V: TRBV7-2; CDR3: CASSLTDTQYF
J: TRBJ1-6; V: TRBV25-1; CDR3: CASNPVGSYNSPLHF
J: TRBJ1-1; V: TRBV11-2; CDR3: CASSLTLDRVVANTEAFF
J: TRBJ1-5; V: TRBV7-2; CDR3: CASSLGVGGAGQPQHF
J: TRBJ2-1; V: TRBV6-2/TRBV6-3; CDR3: CASRQLFNEQFF
J: TRBJ1-2; V: TRBV7-2; CDR3: CASSPYQVDGYTF
J: TRBJ2-5; V: TRBV30; CDR3: CAWSVGTAHQETQYF
J: TRBJ1-2; V: TRBV7-2; CDR3: CASSGRAQGGGGYTF
J: TRBJ2-2; V: TRBV30; CDR3: CAWRPPGTGELFF
J: TRBJ2-1; V: TRBV5-1; CDR3: CASSLIAGGGYNEQFF
J: TRBJ2-7; V: TRBV5-1; CDR3: CASRDGGGTYEQYF
J: TRBJ1-1; V: TRBV12-3/TRBV12-4; CDR3: CASSLAPGQGGNTEAFF
J: TRBJ2-5; V: TRBV7-9; CDR3: CASSSDSEETQYF
J: TRBJ2-2; V: TRBV11-3; CDR3: CASSLDITNTGELFF
J: TRBJ2-1; V: TRBV4-1; CDR3: CASSQETGDVYNEQFF
J: TRBJ1-2; V: TRBV7-9; CDR3: CASSRSGGADSYGYTF
J: TRBJ1-4; V: TRBV12-3/TRBV12-4; CDR3: CASRRQGGFEKLFF
J: TRBJ2-7; V: TRBV3-1; CDR3: CASSRRVGLGSHEQYF
J: TRBJ2-3; V: TRBV29-1; CDR3: CSVSWGRRADTQYF
J: TRBJ2-7; V: TRBV5-1; CDR3: CASSSPGAYEQYF
J: TRBJ2-2; V: TRBV15; CDR3: CATSQAAGELFF
J: TRBJ2-3; V: TRBV20-1; CDR3: CSARDLAGVITDTQYF
J: TRBJ2-7; V: TRBV20-1; CDR3: CSASLPGRLGYEQYF
J: TRBJ2-7; V: TRBV5-6; CDR3: CASSFAGRVNEQYF
J: TRBJ2-3; V: TRBV9; CDR3: CASSVGGTQYF
J: TRBJ2-7; V: TRBV5-8; CDR3: CASKLAREQYF
J: TRBJ1-1; V: TRBV18; CDR3: CASSPPGQSSAFF
J: TRBJ2-1; V: TRBV18; CDR3: CASSPPTWGNKEQFF
J: TRBJ2-7; V: TRBV29-1; CDR3: CRVAERGSYEQYF
J: TRBJ1-6; V: TRBV20-1; CDR3: CSARATGGNKSPLHF
J: TRBJ1-2; V: TRBV5-1; CDR3: CASSSPQGRNDYGYTF
J: TRBJ2-7; V: TRBV20-1; CDR3: CSARRSGSSYEQYF
J: TRBJ2-3; V: TRBV29-1; CDR3: CSTGGAGDTQYF
J: TRBJ1-6; V: TRBV20-1; CDR3: CSASFAQGLVSPLHF
J: TRBJ2-7; V: TRBV6-2/TRBV6-3; CDR3: CASSYEGSVSYEQYF
J: TRBJ2-1; V: TRBV24-1; CDR3: CATSGADRGSVEQFF
J: TRBJ2-6; V: TRBV6-5; CDR3: CASRGRLAGTSGANVLTF
J: TRBJ2-7; V: TRBV7-2; CDR3: CASSPPLALETYEQYF
J: TRBJ2-2; V: TRBV5-1; CDR3: CASSSSPGRTGELFF
J: TRBJ2-2; V: TRBV6-5; CDR3: CASSYEFQAGELFF
J: TRBJ1-3; V: TRBV29-1; CDR3: CSVEWGVGNTIYF
J: TRBJ2-1; V: TRBV12-3/TRBV12-4; CDR3: CASSLRDRGAGEQFF
J: TRBJ2-7; V: TRBV30; CDR3: CAWRERTGEQYF
J: TRBJ1-2; V: TRBV5-6; CDR3: CASSLGQEYGYTF
J: TRBJ1-2; V: TRBV2; CDR3: CASRSRGDGYTF
J: TRBJ2-5; V: TRBV15; CDR3: CATSRVTGAQETQYF